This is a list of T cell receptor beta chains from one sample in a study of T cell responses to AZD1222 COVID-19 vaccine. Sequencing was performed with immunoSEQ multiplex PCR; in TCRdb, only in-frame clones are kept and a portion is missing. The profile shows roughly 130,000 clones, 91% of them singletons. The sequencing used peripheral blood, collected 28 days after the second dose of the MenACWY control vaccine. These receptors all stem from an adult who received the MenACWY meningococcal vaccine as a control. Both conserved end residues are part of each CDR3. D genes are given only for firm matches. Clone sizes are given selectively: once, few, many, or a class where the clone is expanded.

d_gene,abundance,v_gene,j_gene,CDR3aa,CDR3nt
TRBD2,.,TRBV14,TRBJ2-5,CASSQERTSGRPTETQYF,TGTGCCAGCAGCCAAGAGCGGACTAGCGGGAGACCGACGGAGACCCAGTACTTC
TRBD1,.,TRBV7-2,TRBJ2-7,CASSLTGGIYEQYF,TGTGCCAGCAGCTTAACAGGGGGGATCTACGAGCAGTACTTC
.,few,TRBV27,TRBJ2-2,CASSFQKNTGELFF,TGTGCCAGCAGTTTCCAAAAGAACACCGGGGAGCTGTTTTTT
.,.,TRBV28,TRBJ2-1,CASRIGRNYNEQFF,TGTGCCAGCAGAATTGGGCGAAACTACAATGAGCAGTTCTTC
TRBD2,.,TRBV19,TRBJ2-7,CASSTKWGGPTYEQYF,TGTGCCAGTAGTACGAAGTGGGGGGGACCTACCTACGAGCAGTACTTC
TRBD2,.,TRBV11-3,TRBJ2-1,CASSLGGLAGHNEQFF,TGTGCCAGCAGCTTGGGAGGACTAGCGGGACACAATGAGCAGTTCTTC
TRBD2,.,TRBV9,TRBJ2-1,CASSDGTSGAEQFF,TGTGCCAGCAGCGACGGGACTAGCGGGGCTGAGCAGTTCTTC
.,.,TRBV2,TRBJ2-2,CASSVQGTTGELFF,TGTGCCAGCAGTGTGCAGGGTACCACCGGGGAGCTGTTTTTT
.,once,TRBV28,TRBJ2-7,CASSFRRGPASYEQYF,TGTGCCAGCAGTTTTCGGAGGGGCCCGGCCTCCTACGAGCAGTACTTC
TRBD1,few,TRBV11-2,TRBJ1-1,CASSRTGVGAFF,TGTGCCAGCAGCAGGACAGGGGTAGGAGCTTTCTTT
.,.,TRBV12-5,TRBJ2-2,CASGSGRVETGELFF,TGTGCTAGTGGTTCTGGCCGGGTCGAGACCGGGGAGCTGTTTTTT
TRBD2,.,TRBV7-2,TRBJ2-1,CASSLSVNSGSGFF,TGTGCCAGCAGCTTATCCGTCAATAGCGGGAGTGGGTTCTTC
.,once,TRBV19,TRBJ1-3,CASSIVTSYAGNTIYF,TGTGCCAGTAGTATCGTAACGAGCTACGCTGGAAACACCATATATTTT
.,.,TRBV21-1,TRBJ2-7,CASREQGKGFQIREQYF,TGTGCCAGCAGGGAACAGGGTAAGGGATTCCAAATACGAGAGCAGTACTTC
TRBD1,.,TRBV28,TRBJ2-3,CASSQAGTGLDTQYF,TGTGCCAGCAGTCAGGCAGGGACAGGACTCGATACGCAGTATTTT
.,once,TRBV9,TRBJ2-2,CASSVMEDQNTGELFF,TGTGCCAGCAGCGTAATGGAGGACCAGAACACCGGGGAGCTGTTTTTT
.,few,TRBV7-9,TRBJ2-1,CASSHPAISYNEQFF,TGTGCCAGCAGCCACCCGGCAATCTCCTACAATGAGCAGTTCTTC
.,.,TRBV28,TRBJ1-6,CASSLPIGVSPLHF,TGTGCCAGCAGTTTACCAATCGGGGTTTCACCCCTCCACTTT
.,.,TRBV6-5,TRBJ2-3,CAIKRAASTDTQYF,TGTGCCATCAAGCGAGCGGCTAGCACAGATACGCAGTATTTT
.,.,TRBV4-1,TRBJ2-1,CASSQDSQLARLAYNEQFF,TGCGCCAGCAGCCAAGATAGCCAGCTAGCGCGCCTCGCCTACAATGAGCAGTTCTTC
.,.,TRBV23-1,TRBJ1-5,CARGSNQPQHF,TGCGCCAGAGGGAGCAATCAGCCCCAGCATTTT
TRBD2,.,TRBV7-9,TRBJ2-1,CASRTSGGAWNEQFF,TGTGCCAGCAGAACTAGCGGGGGGGCCTGGAATGAGCAGTTCTTC
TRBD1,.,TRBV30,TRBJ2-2,CAWSVFRTGTGELFF,TGTGCCTGGAGTGTCTTCAGGACAGGGACCGGGGAGCTGTTTTTT
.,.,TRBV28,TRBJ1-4,CASRQGGEKLFF,TGTGCCAGCAGACAAGGGGGTGAAAAACTGTTTTTT
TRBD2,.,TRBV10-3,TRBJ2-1,CAISVWTSGNNEQFF,TGTGCCATCAGTGTGTGGACTAGCGGGAACAATGAGCAGTTCTTC
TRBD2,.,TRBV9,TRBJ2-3,CASSVGSSGGTDTQYF,TGTGCCAGCAGCGTAGGGTCTAGCGGGGGCACAGATACGCAGTATTTT
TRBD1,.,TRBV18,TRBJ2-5,CASSPGQGTETQYF,TGTGCCAGCTCACCTGGACAGGGGACGGAGACCCAGTACTTC
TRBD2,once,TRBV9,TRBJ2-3,CASSPFGSGRADTQYF,TGTGCCAGCAGCCCATTTGGTAGCGGGAGGGCAGATACGCAGTATTTT
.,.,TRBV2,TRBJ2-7,CASSDQAYEQYF,TGTGCCAGCAGCGACCAGGCCTACGAGCAGTACTTC
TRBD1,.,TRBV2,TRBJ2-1,CANRDRVYNEQFF,TGTGCCAACCGGGACAGGGTCTACAATGAGCAGTTCTTC
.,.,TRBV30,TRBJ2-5,CAWSAIQAPQETQYF,TGTGCCTGGAGCGCTATACAAGCTCCCCAAGAGACCCAGTACTTC
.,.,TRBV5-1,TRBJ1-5,CASSLVPGGAIGNQPQHF,TGCGCCAGCAGCTTGGTACCGGGGGGGGCGATCGGGAATCAGCCCCAGCATTTT
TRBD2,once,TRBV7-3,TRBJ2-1,CASSLTGTNDNEQFF,TGTGCCAGCAGCTTAACCGGGACTAACGACAATGAGCAGTTCTTC
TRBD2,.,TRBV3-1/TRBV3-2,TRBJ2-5,CASRSRVAGKETQYF,TGTGCCAGCAGAAGCAGAGTAGCGGGGAAAGAGACCCAGTACTTC
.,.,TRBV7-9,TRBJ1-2,CASSDPGRNYGYTF,TGTGCCAGCAGCGATCCGGGACGCAACTATGGCTACACCTTC
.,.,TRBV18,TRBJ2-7,CASSPVTYEQYF,TGTGCCAGCTCACCAGTAACCTACGAGCAGTACTTC
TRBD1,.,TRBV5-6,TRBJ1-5,CASSWSGAHRGTGNQPQHF,TGTGCCAGCAGCTGGAGTGGGGCCCACAGGGGGACGGGCAATCAGCCCCAGCATTTT
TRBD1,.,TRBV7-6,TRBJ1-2,CASSLVGGQGAPTF,TGTGCCAGCAGCTTAGTCGGCGGACAGGGGGCTCCCACCTTC
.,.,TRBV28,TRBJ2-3,CASSFSTDTQYF,TGTGCCAGCAGTTTCAGCACAGATACGCAGTATTTT
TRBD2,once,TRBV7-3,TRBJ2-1,CASSPGLAEDEQFF,TGTGCCAGCAGCCCGGGACTAGCGGAGGATGAGCAGTTCTTC
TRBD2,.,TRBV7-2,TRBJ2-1,CASSFWTSGDNEQFF,TGTGCCAGCAGCTTTTGGACTAGCGGGGACAATGAGCAGTTCTTC
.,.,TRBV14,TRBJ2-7,CASSAQSLAFSEQYF,TGTGCCAGCAGCGCACAGAGTCTCGCCTTTTCCGAGCAGTACTTC
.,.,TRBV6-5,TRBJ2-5,CASALGGLETQYF,TGTGCCAGCGCCTTGGGGGGCTTGGAGACCCAGTACTTC
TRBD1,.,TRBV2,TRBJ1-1,CASSDRTGPGTEAFF,TGTGCCAGCAGTGATCGGACAGGGCCGGGAACTGAAGCTTTCTTT
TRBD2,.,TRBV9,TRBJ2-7,CASSVGLADFGEQYF,TGTGCCAGCAGCGTGGGACTAGCGGACTTCGGAGAGCAGTACTTC
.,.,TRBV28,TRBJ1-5,CASSLFGGADQPQHF,TGTGCCAGCAGTTTATTTGGAGGCGCCGATCAGCCCCAGCATTTT
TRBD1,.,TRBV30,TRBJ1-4,CAWRLGQPVTNEKLFF,TGTGCCTGGAGATTGGGACAGCCTGTAACTAATGAAAAACTGTTTTTT